These 13 T cell receptor beta chains originate from one sample sequenced in a study of shared clonotypes between healthy human individuals (dated by TCRdb to the early 2020s). The library relied on the immunoSEQ multiplex PCR assay. TCRdb mirrors the immuneACCESS table, restricted to in-frame sequences. Some clones are absent from its copies; in checked studies, under half trace to an unresolved V gene, and the reason for the others is unknown. The sample table contains about 640,000 clones; only one count was recorded for about two thirds of them. About 1.8% of the sample is taken by the ten largest. Sequences were obtained from memory CD4+ T cells sorted from blood. The cell subset or site label on this specimen signifies: CD45RA-negative fraction. The receptors were sampled from a woman in her 30s in good health.

This CDR3 reads CACRGRTEKLFF. DNA of the CDR3: TGTGCCTGCAGGGGGCGAACCGAAAAACTGTTTTTT. The rearrangement joins TRBV30 to TRBJ1-4, with 8 bases that match TRBD1. Germline CDR1 and CDR2: GTSNPN and SVGIG (reference sequence). The junction had 5 bases not matched to a gene; V was cut back by 6 bases and J by 8 bases. The CDR3 consists of 12 residues.

The chain couples TRBV11-2 to TRBJ2-6; maybe TRBD1 (5 bases). Trimming left V 3 bases short and J 1 base short, with 13 bases between. CDR1 SGHAT and CDR2 FQNNGV come from the germline V gene. The CDR3 extends over 17 amino acids. CDR3 nucleotide sequence: TGTGCCAGCAGCTTCAGGGCGGCGGTATCTGGGGCCAACGTCCTGACTTTC. Translating it yields CASSFRAAVSGANVLTF.

This clone was detected only a few times. The chain carries TRBV28 and TRBJ1-2; no clear D. Germline V gene sequence: CDR1 MDHEN, CDR2 SYDVKM. The CDR3 is made up of 13 amino acids. Trimming removed 6 bases at V and 8 bases at J, with 16 bases between. CDR3 in amino acids: CASRGRNSGGYTF. The CDR3 region has the DNA TGTGCCAGCAGAGGACGCAATTCAGGCGGCTACACCTTC.

The chain joins TRBV4-2 to TRBJ2-5; 11 bases are shared with TRBD2. This CDR3 contains 18 residues. Trimming at V came to 4 bases and at J to 2 bases, leaving 12 bases not matched to a gene. Per germline, CDR1 LGHNA and CDR2 YNFKEQ. The CDR3 protein is CASSLSLGTSGKQETQYF. The CDR3 bases are TGTGCCAGCAGCCTATCTCTGGGGACTAGCGGAAAACAAGAGACCCAGTACTTC.

The chain links TRBV6-5 to TRBJ2-2; the D gene is possibly TRBD1 (6 bases). The V end was cut by 2 bases, the J end by 4 bases, with 11 bases between. The CDR3 has 15 amino acids. Germline loops: CDR1 MNHEY, CDR2 SVGAGI. The CDR3, as DNA: TGTGCCAGCAGTTACAGGGCAGGGGCCACCGGGGAGCTGTTTTTT. Protein: CASSYRAGATGELFF.

This clone was counted a single time. V is TRBV10-1 and J is TRBJ1-2; D unresolved. The length of the CDR3 is 13 residues. Trimming pared 6 bases from V and 8 bases from J, leaving 16 bases between. The V gene's germline CDR1 is WNHNN and CDR2 SYGVQD (reference sequence). DNA for the CDR3: TGCGCCAGCAGGCTCGGTGGGCCGGAAGGCTACACCTTC. It specifies CASRLGGPEGYTF.

The chain links TRBV7-3 to TRBJ2-5; 7 nucleotides align to TRBD1. After removal of 5 bases from V and 5 bases from J, the junction contained 8 bases not matched to a gene. The CDR3 loop spans 14 amino acids. Germline assignment: CDR1 SGHTA and CDR2 FQGTGA. The CDR3 sequence is CASSTGAVQETQYF. CDR3 sequence (DNA): TGTGCCAGCAGCACAGGGGCGGTCCAGGAGACCCAGTACTTC.

V is TRBV6-1 and J is TRBJ2-5, with unresolved D. CDR3 length: 17 amino acids. The V gene lost 1 base and the J gene lost 1 base, with 16 bases spanning the gap. Germline V lookup: CDR1 MNHNS, CDR2 SASEGT. CDR3 amino acids: CASSEGWARHLQETQYF. The CDR3 region has the DNA TGTGCCAGCAGTGAAGGGTGGGCGAGGCACCTCCAAGAGACCCAGTACTTC.

The rearrangement uses TRBV5-4 and TRBJ1-2; 7 bases are shared with TRBD1. The junction had 10 bases not matched to a gene; V was cut back by 2 bases and J by 3 bases. The CDR3 contains 16 residues. Germline V CDR1 and CDR2: SGHNT, YYREEE (reference sequence). CDR3 loop: CASSFRVRRGDYGYTF. The DNA of the CDR3 is TGTGCCAGCAGCTTTAGGGTCCGCAGGGGGGACTATGGCTACACCTTC.

This chain links TRBV29-1 with TRBJ2-3, with D perhaps TRBD2 (6 bases). Looked up from germline, CDR1 is SQVTM and CDR2 is ANQGSEA. Trimming cost V 4 bases and J 3 bases, with 11 bases left between them. This CDR3 comprises 13 residues. CDR3 in amino acids: CSVVRGQTDTQYF. CDR3 nucleotide sequence: TGCAGCGTTGTGCGGGGTCAAACAGATACGCAGTATTTT.

V gene TRBV25-1 combines with J gene TRBJ2-5; the match to TRBD2 covers 7 bases. CDR1 is MGHDK and CDR2 is SYGVNS in the germline V gene. V gave up 2 bases and J gave up 6 bases; unmatched junction bases: 15. The CDR3 is made up of 17 amino acids. The CDR3 nucleotides read TGTGCCAGCAGTGAAGGCCTTAGGGAAGCGGGATTCCAGACCCAGTACTTC. It translates to CASSEGLREAGFQTQYF.

This rearrangement joins TRBV30 to TRBJ1-2, with TRBD1 matching 7 bases. This CDR3 is built from 14 residues. Germline V gene sequence: CDR1 GTSNPN, CDR2 SVGIG (reference sequence). With 0 bases clipped from V and 4 bases from J, the junction kept 5 bases outside the gene matches. CDR3 region: CAWSVQGRGYGYTF. The CDR3 DNA reads as TGTGCCTGGAGTGTACAGGGGCGCGGCTATGGCTACACCTTC.

This chain links TRBV7-9 with TRBJ1-5; D is unclear. This CDR3 contains 13 residues. Germline V lookup: CDR1 SEHNR, CDR2 FQNEAQ (reference sequence). Trimming left V 1 base short and J 7 bases short, with 8 bases between. CDR3 loop: CASSLDARQPQHF. DNA for the CDR3: TGTGCCAGCAGCTTAGATGCTAGGCAGCCCCAGCATTTT.